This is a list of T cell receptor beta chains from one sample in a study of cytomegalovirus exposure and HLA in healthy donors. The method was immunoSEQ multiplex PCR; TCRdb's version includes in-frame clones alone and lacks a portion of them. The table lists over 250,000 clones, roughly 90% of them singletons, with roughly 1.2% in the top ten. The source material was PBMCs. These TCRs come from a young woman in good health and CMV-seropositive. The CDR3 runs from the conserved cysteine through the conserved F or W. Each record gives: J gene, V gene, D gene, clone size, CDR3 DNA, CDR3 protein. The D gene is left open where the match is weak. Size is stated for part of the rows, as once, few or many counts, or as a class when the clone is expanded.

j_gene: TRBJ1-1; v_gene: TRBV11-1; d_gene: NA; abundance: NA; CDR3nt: TGTGCCAGCAGCCTAACCGGTTTGGCAGCTTTCTTT; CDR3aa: CASSLTGLAAFF
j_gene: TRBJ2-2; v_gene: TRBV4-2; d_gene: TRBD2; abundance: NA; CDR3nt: TGTGCCAGCAGCCAAGAAGCGGGAGGGCCATCCGGGGAGCTGTTTTTT; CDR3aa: CASSQEAGGPSGELFF
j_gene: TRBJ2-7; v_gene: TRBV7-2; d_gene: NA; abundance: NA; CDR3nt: TGTGCCAGCAGCTTAGGACAGTTCCCCTACGAGCAGTACTTC; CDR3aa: CASSLGQFPYEQYF
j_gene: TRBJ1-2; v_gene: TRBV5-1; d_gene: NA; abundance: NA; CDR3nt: TGCGCCAGCAGCCCGGAGTGGGGTCGAGGAGGCTACACCTTC; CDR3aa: CASSPEWGRGGYTF
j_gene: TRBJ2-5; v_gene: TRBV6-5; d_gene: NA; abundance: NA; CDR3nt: TGTGCCAGCAGTTACGGGGCGTCCCCCCAAGAGACCCAGTACTTC; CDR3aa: CASSYGASPQETQYF
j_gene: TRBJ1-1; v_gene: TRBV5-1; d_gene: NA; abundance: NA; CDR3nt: TGCGCCAGCCAACAGGGTACCAACACTGAAGCTTTCTTT; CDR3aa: CASQQGTNTEAFF
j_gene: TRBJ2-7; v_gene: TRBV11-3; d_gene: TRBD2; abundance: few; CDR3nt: TGTGCCAGCAGCCGCGAGCTAGCGGGGGGCAAATACGAGCAGTACTTC; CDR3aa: CASSRELAGGKYEQYF
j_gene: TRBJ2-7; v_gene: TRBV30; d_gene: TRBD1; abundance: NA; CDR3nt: TGTGCCTGGAGAACCGCGGGACAGGCTCCCGAGCAGTACTTC; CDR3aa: CAWRTAGQAPEQYF
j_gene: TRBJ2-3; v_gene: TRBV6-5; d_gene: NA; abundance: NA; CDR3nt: TGTGCCAGCAGCATTTCGGGCACAGATACGCAGTATTTT; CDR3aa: CASSISGTDTQYF
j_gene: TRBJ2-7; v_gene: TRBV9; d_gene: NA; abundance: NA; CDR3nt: TGTGCCAGCAGCGTAACCCTTCAGGGCGCAGAGCAGTACTTC; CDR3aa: CASSVTLQGAEQYF
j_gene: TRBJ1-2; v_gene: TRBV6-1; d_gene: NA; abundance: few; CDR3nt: TGTGCCCCACTACCGAAGGGCTTTGGCTACACCTTC; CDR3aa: CAPLPKGFGYTF
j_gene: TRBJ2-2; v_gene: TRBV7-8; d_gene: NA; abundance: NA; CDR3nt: TGTGCCAGCAGCTGGGGCTCTAACACCGGGGAGCTGTTTTTT; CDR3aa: CASSWGSNTGELFF
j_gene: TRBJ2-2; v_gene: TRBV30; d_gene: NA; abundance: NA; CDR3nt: TGTGCCTGGAGATCAGGAGGGAGCACCGGGGAGCTGTTTTTT; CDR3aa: CAWRSGGSTGELFF